The rows below give T cell receptor beta chains drawn from one sample of a study of OX40 agonist ivuxolimab in advanced cancers. TCRdb's copy holds only in-frame clones and misses some; the assay was immunoSEQ multiplex PCR. The profile covers tens of thousands of clones, with roughly 90% appearing a single time and 4.5% to 6% taken by the ten largest. This specimen consisted of CD4+ or CD8+ T cells sorted from blood, obtained in a trial of the OX40 agonist ivuxolimab. The source is an adult with an advanced solid tumor such as melanoma, head and neck, liver or kidney cancer. CDR3s leave out the opening cysteine and the closing phenylalanine or tryptophan.

CDR3,J,V
ASWTGRVQETQY,TRBJ2-5,TRBV19
ASSPRIGQPQH,TRBJ1-5,TRBV6-5
ASSSVGGAANEKLF,TRBJ1-4,TRBV27
ASSGGQVTTIY,TRBJ1-3,TRBV9
ASSQDGLSNQPQH,TRBJ1-5,TRBV4-1
ASSLESGGNAF,TRBJ1-1,TRBV5-1
ASSPGQGGTGELF,TRBJ2-2,TRBV5-4
ASSIPDPLKATQNTGELF,TRBJ2-2,TRBV5-1
ASSLTLLADHNEQF,TRBJ2-1,TRBV5-5
ASTTTGGGSNQPQH,TRBJ1-5,TRBV28
ADRLTGNYEQY,TRBJ2-7,TRBV23-1
ASSLDSLAGAGGTDTQY,TRBJ2-3,TRBV11-3
ASSNRGSTDTQY,TRBJ2-3,TRBV7-2
ASSDSGNNQPQH,TRBJ1-5,TRBV19
ASSNEGGNGYT,TRBJ1-2,TRBV5-1
ASSLGQVYYGYT,TRBJ1-2,TRBV5-6
ASSGLAGPYNEQF,TRBJ2-1,TRBV2
ASSESGDTQY,TRBJ2-3,TRBV10-2
ASSGGPGQSTDTQY,TRBJ2-3,TRBV9
ASSYSGGAEKYNEQF,TRBJ2-1,TRBV7-2
ASSFSTGVNTEAF,TRBJ1-1,TRBV5-1
ASSEPGGSTNEKLF,TRBJ1-4,TRBV7-9
ASSLGLAGDEQY,TRBJ2-7,TRBV7-9
ASSYPSLAGYNEQF,TRBJ2-1,TRBV6-6
ASSPWRGQMGGLPEAF,TRBJ1-1,TRBV11-3
ASSGSQVLAYEQY,TRBJ2-7,TRBV2
ASSVGHGSYNEQF,TRBJ2-1,TRBV9
ASSLDRGTYEQY,TRBJ2-7,TRBV11-2
ASSLAGGTYEQY,TRBJ2-7,TRBV13
ATSRDARDFYNEQF,TRBJ2-1,TRBV15
ASTSTGFSNQPQH,TRBJ1-5,TRBV19
ASSTGVRETQY,TRBJ2-5,TRBV2
ASSPPSTDTQY,TRBJ2-3,TRBV7-9
ASSQTGGSSGDGGDTQY,TRBJ2-3,TRBV14
ASSHGVLAVNEQF,TRBJ2-1,TRBV5-1
ASSLYRGPTQRGSPLH,TRBJ1-6,TRBV27
ASRPKTGFPREQY,TRBJ2-7,TRBV12-2
ASEGLGSQPQH,TRBJ1-5,TRBV6-6
ASSEGQGGREKLF,TRBJ1-4,TRBV2
ASSPSIIAGYNEQF,TRBJ2-1,TRBV11-2
ASSRTSGPPEDTQY,TRBJ2-3,TRBV10-1
ASSPMDAQPQH,TRBJ1-5,TRBV2
ASSPGLAANPADTQY,TRBJ2-3,TRBV5-1
ASRPGQGYYNEQF,TRBJ2-1,TRBV5-4